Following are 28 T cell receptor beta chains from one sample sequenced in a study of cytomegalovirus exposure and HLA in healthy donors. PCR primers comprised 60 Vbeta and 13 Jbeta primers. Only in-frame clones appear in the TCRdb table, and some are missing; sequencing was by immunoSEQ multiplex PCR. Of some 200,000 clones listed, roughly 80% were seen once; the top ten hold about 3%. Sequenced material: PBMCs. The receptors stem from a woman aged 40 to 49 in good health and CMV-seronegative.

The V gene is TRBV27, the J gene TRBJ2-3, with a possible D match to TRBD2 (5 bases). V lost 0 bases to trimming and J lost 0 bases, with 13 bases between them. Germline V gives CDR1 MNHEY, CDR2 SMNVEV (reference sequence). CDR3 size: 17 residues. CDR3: CASSLSWLAASTDTQYF. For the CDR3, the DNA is TGTGCCAGCAGTTTATCGTGGCTAGCTGCTAGCACAGATACGCAGTATTTT.

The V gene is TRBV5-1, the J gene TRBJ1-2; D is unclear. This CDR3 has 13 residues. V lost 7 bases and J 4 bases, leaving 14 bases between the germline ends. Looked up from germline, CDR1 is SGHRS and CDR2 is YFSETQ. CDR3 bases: TGCGCCAGCGCCCTTCTGGAGTTCTATGGCTACACCTTC. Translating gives CASALLEFYGYTF.

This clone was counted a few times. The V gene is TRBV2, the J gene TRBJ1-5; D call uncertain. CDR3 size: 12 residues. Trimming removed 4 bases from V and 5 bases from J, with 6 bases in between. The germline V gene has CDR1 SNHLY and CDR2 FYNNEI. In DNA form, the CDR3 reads TGTGCCAGCAGTGTTTCATATCAGCCCCAGCATTTT. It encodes CASSVSYQPQHF.

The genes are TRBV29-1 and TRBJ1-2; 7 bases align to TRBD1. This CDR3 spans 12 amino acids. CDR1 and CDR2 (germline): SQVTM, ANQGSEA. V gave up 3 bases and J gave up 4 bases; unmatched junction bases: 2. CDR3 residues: CSVDQGGYGYTF. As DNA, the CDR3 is TGCAGCGTTGATCAGGGGGGCTATGGCTACACCTTC. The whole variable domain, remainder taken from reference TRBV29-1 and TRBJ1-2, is SAVISQKPSRDICQRGTSLTIQCQVDSQVTMMFWYRQQPGQSLTLIATANQGSEATYESGFVIDKFPISRPNLTFSTLTVSNMSPEDSSIYLCSVDQGGYGYTFGSGTRLTVV.

The CDR3 here is CAWTRVLSFRGYTF. CDR3 sequence (DNA): TGTGCCTGGACGAGGGTCTTAAGTTTCCGTGGCTACACCTTC. V gene TRBV30 combines with J gene TRBJ1-2, with D hard to call. Germline CDR1 GTSNPN, CDR2 SVGIG (reference sequence). This CDR3 has 14 residues. V dropped 4 bases and J dropped 7 bases, with 19 bases sitting between them.

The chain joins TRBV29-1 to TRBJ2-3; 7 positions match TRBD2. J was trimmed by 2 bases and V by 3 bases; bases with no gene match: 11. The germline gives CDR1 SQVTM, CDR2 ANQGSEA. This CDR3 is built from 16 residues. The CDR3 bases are TGCAGCGTTGACGGGGCCGTAGCGGGCCTCACAGATACGCAGTATTTT. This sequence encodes CSVDGAVAGLTDTQYF.

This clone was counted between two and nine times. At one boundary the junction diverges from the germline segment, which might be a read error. As DNA, the CDR3 is TGTGCCAGCACTTACTCCCTCGGCTCCTACGAGCAGTACTTC. Its protein is CASTYSLGSYEQYF. The chain employs TRBV6-6 and TRBJ2-7, with no clear D. The CDR3 extends over 14 amino acids. Germline V gene data show CDR1 as MNHNY and CDR2 as SVGAGI (reference sequence).

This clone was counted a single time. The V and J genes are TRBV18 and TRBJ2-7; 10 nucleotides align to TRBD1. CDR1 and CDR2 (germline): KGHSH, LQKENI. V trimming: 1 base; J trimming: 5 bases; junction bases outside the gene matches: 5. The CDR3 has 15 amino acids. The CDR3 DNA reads TGTGCCAGCTCACCACTCCGGGACAGGGGCCACGAGCAGTACTTC. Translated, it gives CASSPLRDRGHEQYF.

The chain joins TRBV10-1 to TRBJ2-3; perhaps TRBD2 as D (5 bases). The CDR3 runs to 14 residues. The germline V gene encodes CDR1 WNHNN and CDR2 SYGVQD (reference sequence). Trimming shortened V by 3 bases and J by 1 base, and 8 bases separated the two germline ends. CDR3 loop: CASSEGSGTDTQYF. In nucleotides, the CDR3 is TGCGCCAGCAGTGAAGGGAGCGGCACAGATACGCAGTATTTT.

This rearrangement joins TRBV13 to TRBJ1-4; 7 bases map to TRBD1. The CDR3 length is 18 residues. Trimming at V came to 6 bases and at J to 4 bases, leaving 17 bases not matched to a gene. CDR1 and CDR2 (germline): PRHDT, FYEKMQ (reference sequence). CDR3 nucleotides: TGTGCCAGCAGTAGGAAAACCGGGACAGCGCCCTTTAATGAAAAACTGTTTTTT. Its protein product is CASSRKTGTAPFNEKLFF.

The CDR3 here is CASSLGHNTEAFF. The CDR3 nucleotides are TGTGCCAGCAGCTTGGGACACAACACTGAAGCTTTCTTT. The chain joins TRBV5-5 to TRBJ1-1; no clear D. This CDR3 is 13 amino acids long. Trimming stripped 0 bases from V and 2 bases from J, with 5 bases between. Germline loops: CDR1 SGHKS, CDR2 YYEKEE (reference sequence).

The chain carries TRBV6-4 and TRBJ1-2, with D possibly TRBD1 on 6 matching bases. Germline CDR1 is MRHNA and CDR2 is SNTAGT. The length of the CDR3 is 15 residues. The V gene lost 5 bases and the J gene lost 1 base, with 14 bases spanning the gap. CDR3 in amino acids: CASSPMGAGNYGYTF. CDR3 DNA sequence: TGTGCCAGCAGTCCGATGGGGGCCGGTAACTATGGCTACACCTTC.

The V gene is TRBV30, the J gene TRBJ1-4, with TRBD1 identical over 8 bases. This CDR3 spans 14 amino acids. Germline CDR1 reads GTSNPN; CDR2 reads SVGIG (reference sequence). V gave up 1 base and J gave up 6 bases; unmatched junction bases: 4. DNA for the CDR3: TGTGCCTGGAGTGGAGGGACAGGCGATGAAAAACTGTTTTTT. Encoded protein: CAWSGGTGDEKLFF.

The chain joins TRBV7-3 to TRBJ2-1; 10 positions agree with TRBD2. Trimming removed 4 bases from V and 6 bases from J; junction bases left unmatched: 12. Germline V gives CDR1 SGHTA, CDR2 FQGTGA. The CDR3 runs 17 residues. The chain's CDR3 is CASSSRASGSSGNEQFF. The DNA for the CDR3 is TGTGCCAGCAGCTCACGCGCTAGCGGGAGTAGCGGCAATGAGCAGTTCTTC. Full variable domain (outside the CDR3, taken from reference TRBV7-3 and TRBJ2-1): GAGVSQTPSNKVTEKGKYVELRCDPISGHTALYWYRQSLGQGPEFLIYFQGTGAADDSGLPNDRFFAVRPEGSVSTLKIQRTERGDSAVYLCASSSRASGSSGNEQFFGPGTRLTVL.

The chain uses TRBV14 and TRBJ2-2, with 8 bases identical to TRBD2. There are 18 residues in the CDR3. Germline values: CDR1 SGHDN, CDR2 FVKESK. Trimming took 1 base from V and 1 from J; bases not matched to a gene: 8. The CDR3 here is CASSQVSSGSLNTGELFF. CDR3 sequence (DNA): TGTGCCAGCAGCCAAGTTTCCAGCGGGAGCCTGAACACCGGGGAGCTGTTTTTT.

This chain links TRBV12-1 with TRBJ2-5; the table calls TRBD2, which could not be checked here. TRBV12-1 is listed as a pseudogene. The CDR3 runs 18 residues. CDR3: CASSCGLAGRSLQETQYF. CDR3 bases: TGTGCCAGCAGCTGCGGACTAGCGGGAAGGTCTCTCCAAGAGACCCAGTACTTC.

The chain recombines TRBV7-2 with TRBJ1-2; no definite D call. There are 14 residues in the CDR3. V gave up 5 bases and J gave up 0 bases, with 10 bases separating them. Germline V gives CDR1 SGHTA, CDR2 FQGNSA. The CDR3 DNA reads TGTGCCAGCAGCCCCACAGAAACTAACTATGGCTACACCTTC. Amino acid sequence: CASSPTETNYGYTF.

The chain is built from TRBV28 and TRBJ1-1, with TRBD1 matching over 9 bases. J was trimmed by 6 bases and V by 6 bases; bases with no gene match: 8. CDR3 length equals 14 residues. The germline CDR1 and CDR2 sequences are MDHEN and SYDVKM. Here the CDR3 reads CASSRGQGIPEAFF. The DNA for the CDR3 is TGTGCCAGCAGCCGGGGACAGGGAATCCCTGAAGCTTTCTTT.

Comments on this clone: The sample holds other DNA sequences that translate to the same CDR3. The CDR3 is CAWSVTGNQPQHF. The CDR3 DNA sequence: TGTGCCTGGAGTGTGACTGGCAATCAGCCCCAGCATTTT. V and J are TRBV30 and TRBJ1-5; D is unclear. This CDR3 comprises 13 residues. The germline CDR1 and CDR2 sequences are GTSNPN and SVGIG (reference sequence). Trimming left V 0 bases short and J 2 bases short, with 5 bases between.

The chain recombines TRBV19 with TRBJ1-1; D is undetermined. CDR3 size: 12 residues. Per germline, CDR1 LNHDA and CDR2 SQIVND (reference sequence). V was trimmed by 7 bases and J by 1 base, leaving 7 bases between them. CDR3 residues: CASIGRNTEAFF. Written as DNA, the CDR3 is TGTGCCAGTATTGGGAGGAACACTGAAGCTTTCTTT.

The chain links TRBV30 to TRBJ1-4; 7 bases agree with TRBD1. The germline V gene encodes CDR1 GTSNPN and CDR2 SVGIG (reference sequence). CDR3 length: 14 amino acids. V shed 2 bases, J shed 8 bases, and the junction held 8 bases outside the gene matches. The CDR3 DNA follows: TGTGCCTGGAGTCGGGGACAGAGGGACGAAAAACTGTTTTTT. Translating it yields CAWSRGQRDEKLFF. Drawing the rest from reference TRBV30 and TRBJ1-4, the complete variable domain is SQTIHQWPATLVQPVGSPLSLECTVEGTSNPNLYWYRQAAGRGLQLLFYSVGIGQISSEVPQNLSASRPQDRQFILSSKKLLLSDSGFYLCAWSRGQRDEKLFFGSGTQLSVL.

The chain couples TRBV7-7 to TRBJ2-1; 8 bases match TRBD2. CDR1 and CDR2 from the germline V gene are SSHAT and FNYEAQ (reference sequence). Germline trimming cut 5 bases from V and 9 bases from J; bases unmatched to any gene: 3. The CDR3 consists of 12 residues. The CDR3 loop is CASSTGTSEQFF. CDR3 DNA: TGTGCCAGCAGCACCGGGACTAGTGAGCAGTTCTTC.

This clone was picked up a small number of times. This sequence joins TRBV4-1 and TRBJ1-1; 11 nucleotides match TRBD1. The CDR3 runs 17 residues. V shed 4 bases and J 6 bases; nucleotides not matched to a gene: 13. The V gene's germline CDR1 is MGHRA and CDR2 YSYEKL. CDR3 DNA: TGCGCCAGCAGCCTAAGAGCCCCGGGACAGGGGGTGGCTGAAGCTTTCTTT. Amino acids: CASSLRAPGQGVAEAFF.

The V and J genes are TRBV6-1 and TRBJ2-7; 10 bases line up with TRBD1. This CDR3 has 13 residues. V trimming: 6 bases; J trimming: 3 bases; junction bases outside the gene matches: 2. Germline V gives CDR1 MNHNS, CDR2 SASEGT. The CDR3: CASRGDRGYEQYF. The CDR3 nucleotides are TGTGCCAGCAGGGGGGACAGGGGCTACGAGCAGTACTTC.

The CDR3 DNA follows: TGCGCCAGCAGCCAAGATCCTAGCGGGAGCAGCAATGAGCAGTTCTTC. Amino acid sequence: CASSQDPSGSSNEQFF. This chain joins TRBV4-1 and TRBJ2-1; 10 bases match TRBD2. CDR3 length: 16 residues. The germline gives CDR1 MGHRA, CDR2 YSYEKL. V was pared by 0 bases and J by 6 bases, with 5 bases of the junction left unmatched.

The CDR3 reads CAWSAGVSGNTIYF. CDR3 sequence (DNA): TGTGCCTGGAGTGCGGGGGTTTCTGGAAACACCATATATTTT. This chain links TRBV30 with TRBJ1-3; the D gene is possibly TRBD1 (5 bases). Germline CDR1 and CDR2: GTSNPN and SVGIG (reference sequence). There are 14 residues in the CDR3. The ends were cut back, 1 base at V and 1 base at J, with 8 bases in the middle.

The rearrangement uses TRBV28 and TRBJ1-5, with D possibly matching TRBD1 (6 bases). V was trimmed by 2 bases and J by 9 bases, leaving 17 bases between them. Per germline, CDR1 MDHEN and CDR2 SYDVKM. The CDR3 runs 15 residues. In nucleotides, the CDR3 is TGTGCCAGCAGTTTAGCCCAGGGGTCGGGATTGCCCCAGCATTTT. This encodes CASSLAQGSGLPQHF.

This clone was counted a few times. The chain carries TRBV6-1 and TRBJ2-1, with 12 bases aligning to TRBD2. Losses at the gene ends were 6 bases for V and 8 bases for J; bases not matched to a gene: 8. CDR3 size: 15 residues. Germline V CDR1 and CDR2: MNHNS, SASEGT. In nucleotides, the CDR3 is TGTGCCAGCAGACCTAGCGGGAGGGCCATGGATGAGCAGTTCTTC. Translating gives CASRPSGRAMDEQFF.